A selection of T cell receptor beta chains follows, all from one sample in a study of control samples from healthy donors and cancer patients. Some clones are missing from TCRdb's copy, which holds only in-frame ones; the method was immunoSEQ multiplex PCR. The data show 80,000 to 100,000 clones, 92% seen once. Sequences were obtained from blood. Source of these receptors: a human donor in good health. The donor label of this sample is uncertain. Both conserved end residues are part of each CDR3. The order of the fields is clone size, V gene, D gene, J gene, CDR3 protein, CDR3 DNA. D genes are given only for firm matches. The listing skips clone size in some rows; elsewhere it reads once, few, many or a size class.

size: NA
V: TRBV5-1
D: NA
J: TRBJ1-1
CDR3: CASSIRDNEAFF
DNA: TGCGCCAGCAGCATCCGGGACAATGAAGCTTTCTTT

size: NA
V: TRBV18
D: NA
J: TRBJ2-5
CDR3: CASSPPSTLGETQYF
DNA: TGTGCCAGCTCACCACCGTCTACCTTAGGAGAGACCCAGTACTTC

size: NA
V: TRBV7-6
D: NA
J: TRBJ2-5
CDR3: CASSLEIRTTQYF
DNA: TGTGCCAGCAGCTTAGAGATACGGACAACCCAGTACTTC

size: NA
V: TRBV10-3
D: NA
J: TRBJ2-1
CDR3: CAISERAQGNEQFF
DNA: TGTGCCATCAGTGAGAGGGCACAGGGTAATGAGCAGTTCTTC

size: once
V: TRBV9
D: NA
J: TRBJ1-4
CDR3: CASSVLDSNEKLFF
DNA: TGTGCCAGCAGCGTATTGGACTCAAATGAAAAACTGTTTTTT

size: NA
V: TRBV19
D: NA
J: TRBJ1-1
CDR3: CASSIKTGTGNTEAFF
DNA: TGTGCCAGTAGTATAAAGACCGGGACGGGGAACACTGAAGCTTTCTTT

size: NA
V: TRBV27
D: NA
J: TRBJ1-4
CDR3: CASSLFGREGEKLFF
DNA: TGTGCCAGCAGTTTATTTGGCAGGGAGGGGGAAAAACTGTTTTTT

size: NA
V: TRBV7-9
D: TRBD1
J: TRBJ2-1
CDR3: CASSYNRGVGNEQFF
DNA: TGTGCCAGCAGCTACAACAGGGGTGTGGGCAATGAGCAGTTCTTC

size: NA
V: TRBV27
D: NA
J: TRBJ1-6
CDR3: CASSLSAGSLLWDSPLHF
DNA: TGTGCCAGCAGTTTATCTGCCGGGAGCCTCCTATGGGATTCACCCCTCCACTTT

size: once
V: TRBV3-1/TRBV3-2
D: TRBD1
J: TRBJ2-5
CDR3: CASSQERTGEETQYF
DNA: TGTGCCAGCAGCCAAGAGAGGACAGGGGAAGAGACCCAGTACTTC

size: many
V: TRBV6-5
D: NA
J: TRBJ1-1
CDR3: CASRRMMNTEAFF
DNA: TGTGCCAGCAGGCGGATGATGAACACTGAAGCTTTCTTT

size: few
V: TRBV6-5
D: NA
J: TRBJ1-4
CDR3: CASSYEVLEKLFF
DNA: TGTGCCAGCAGTTACGAAGTGTTGGAAAAACTGTTTTTT